This T cell receptor beta chain was sequenced for a study of Graves' ophthalmopathy and Graves' hyperthyroidism. Study outcomes and limitations: A 13-signature model separated ophthalmopathy from stable hyperthyroidism, reaching roughly 85% sensitivity and roughly 81% specificity cross-validated.

RNA transcripts served as template for amplifying TCR beta CDR3 sequences. RT-PCR with HTBI primers came first, then second-round multiplex PCR. Each CDR3 protein gets one entry after TCRdb re-called the multiplex PCR reads with MiXCR. The repertoire includes some 350,000 distinct CDR3 sequences, approximately 18% of them detected once, and 2.4% sits in the top ten. Germline V gives CDR1 MNHEY, CDR2 SVGEGT. The CDR3 covers 11 residues. The V end lost 7 bases, the J end lost 4 bases, and 8 bases lay between the germline ends. Many counts were recorded for this clonotype. Its target is unknown. Hyperthyroidism cases were recent diagnoses of under 2 months' duration in people aged 18 to 65.

Specimen: peripheral blood. This clonotype originated in an adult woman with stable Graves' hyperthyroidism. This chain connects TRBV6-2 or TRBV6-3 to TRBJ2-7; no clear D. Here the CDR3 reads CASKTTYEQYF. Here the CDR3 DNA reads TGTGCCAGCAAAACAACATACGAGCAGTACTTC.